One and the same sample provided the 19 T cell receptor beta chains below, sequenced in a study of blood T cell repertoires in COVID-19. TCRdb keeps only in-frame clones here, not all; method: immunoSEQ multiplex PCR. In the table there are 99,000 or so clones, just over 85% of which are singletons. Sequencing was carried out using peripheral blood. The receptors here all came from a man aged 50-59 years with COVID-19, enrolled during active disease.

This chain uses TRBV19 with TRBJ1-5, with a possible D match to TRBD1 (5 bases). V was pared by 7 bases and J by 0 bases, with 10 bases between. The germline V gene encodes CDR1 LNHDA and CDR2 SQIVND (reference sequence). This CDR3 spans 14 amino acids. The CDR3 is CASTPGFSNQPQHF. CDR3 nucleotides: TGTGCCAGTACTCCAGGGTTTAGCAATCAGCCCCAGCATTTT.

The chain uses TRBV19 and TRBJ1-1; D remains ambiguous. The V end lost 5 bases, the J end lost 4 bases, and 11 bases lay between the germline ends. This CDR3 has 13 residues. Germline CDR1 reads LNHDA; CDR2 reads SQIVND (reference sequence). This chain's CDR3 is CASSLSSPTEAFF. Here the CDR3 DNA reads TGTGCCAGTAGTCTCTCGAGCCCCACTGAAGCTTTCTTT.

The V and J genes are TRBV4-2 and TRBJ1-1; no reliable D call. Deletions cut 4 bases from V and 1 base from J, with 13 bases between. CDR3 size: 15 residues. From germline, CDR1 is LGHNA and CDR2 YNFKEQ. In DNA form, the CDR3 reads TGTGCCAGCAGCCTATTCGGTGCTGGGAACACTGAAGCTTTCTTT. It codes for CASSLFGAGNTEAFF.

The rearrangement uses TRBV27 and TRBJ1-1; TRBD1 might be the D (5 bases). The CDR3 extends over 15 amino acids. Germline V CDR1 and CDR2: MNHEY, SMNVEV (reference sequence). With 5 bases removed from V and 1 base from J, the gap between germline ends came to 14 bases. CDR3 amino acids: CASSRAGVRNTEAFF. The CDR3 DNA reads TGTGCCAGCAGTAGGGCGGGGGTCCGGAACACTGAAGCTTTCTTT.

The V gene is TRBV7-2, the J gene TRBJ2-1, with 10 bases that match TRBD2. The CDR3 length is 15 residues. Per the germline V gene, CDR1 is SGHTA and CDR2 is FQGNSA. With 6 bases clipped from V and 3 bases from J, the junction kept 5 bases outside the gene matches. The chain's CDR3 is CASRPGLAHYNEQFF. The CDR3 DNA reads TGTGCCAGCAGGCCGGGACTAGCGCACTACAATGAGCAGTTCTTC.

V gene TRBV2 combines with J gene TRBJ1-4, with 8 bases aligning to TRBD1. The CDR3 has 15 residues. J gave up 2 bases and V 5 bases, and 4 bases lay outside the gene matches. Germline V gene sequence: CDR1 SNHLY, CDR2 FYNNEI. DNA of the CDR3: TGTGCCAGCAGTTTACAGGGGGGCACTAATGAAAAACTGTTTTTT. As protein: CASSLQGGTNEKLFF.

The rearrangement joins TRBV30 to TRBJ2-6; D possibly corresponds to TRBD2 (6 bases). With 6 bases removed from V and 1 base from J, the gap between germline ends came to 16 bases. Germline CDR1 and CDR2: GTSNPN and SVGIG (reference sequence). The CDR3 runs 16 residues. CDR3 in DNA: TGTGCCTGTAGGACGGGAGCAAGTTCTGGGGCCAACGTCCTGACTTTC. It encodes CACRTGASSGANVLTF.

J is TRBJ2-2 and V is TRBV27; 7 bases align to TRBD2. CDR3 length: 14 amino acids. J lost 7 bases, V lost 3 bases, and 5 bases had no gene match. Germline assignment: CDR1 MNHEY and CDR2 SMNVEV (reference sequence). CDR3 nucleotide sequence: TGTGCCAGCAGTTTCCGACTAGCCGTCGGGGAGCTGTTTTTT. It yields the protein CASSFRLAVGELFF.

This chain links TRBV5-5 with TRBJ2-7; perhaps TRBD2 as D (6 bases). Germline V gives CDR1 SGHKS, CDR2 YYEKEE (reference sequence). V was pared by 2 bases and J by 7 bases, with 10 bases between. This CDR3 comprises 12 residues. CDR3 nucleotides: TGTGCCAGCAGCTTTTGGGGGGAAGAGCAGTACTTC. Amino acids: CASSFWGEEQYF.

The sample holds a few counts of this clone. The genes are TRBV2 and TRBJ2-7, with 11 bases identical to TRBD2. The J segment lost 2 bases and the V segment lost 2 bases, leaving 5 bases of the junction unmatched. The CDR3 contains 16 residues. Germline values: CDR1 SNHLY, CDR2 FYNNEI. Here the CDR3 reads CASSEWVAGGTYEQYF. CDR3 sequence (DNA): TGTGCCAGCAGTGAATGGGTAGCGGGGGGGACCTACGAGCAGTACTTC.

This chain joins TRBV5-1 and TRBJ2-1; D remains ambiguous. The CDR3 is 15 residues long. The germline CDR1 and CDR2 sequences are SGHRS and YFSETQ. Trimming cost V 2 bases and J 7 bases, with 16 bases left between them. CDR3 sequence: CASSLGEAGGNEQFF. CDR3 nucleotide sequence: TGCGCCAGCAGCTTAGGCGAGGCCGGTGGGAATGAGCAGTTCTTC.

This clone was seen only once. The genes are TRBV5-1 and TRBJ1-4, with no clear D. CDR1 and CDR2 (germline): SGHRS, YFSETQ. The CDR3 is 14 residues long. V was cut by 0 bases and J by 7 bases, with 10 bases left in between. The CDR3 protein is CASSLGVVAEKLFF. CDR3 nucleotide sequence: TGCGCCAGCAGCTTGGGAGTGGTTGCTGAAAAACTGTTTTTT.

This clone was found a few times. This specimen includes other DNA sequences encoding the same CDR3. The rearrangement links TRBV4-1 to TRBJ2-7, with D unresolved. Germline values: CDR1 MGHRA, CDR2 YSYEKL. V was cut by 1 base and J by 4 bases, with 5 bases left in between. This CDR3 has 12 residues. The CDR3 DNA sequence: TGCGCCAGCAGCCAAGGAGGTTACGAGCAGTACTTC. It is translated as CASSQGGYEQYF.

CDR3 protein: CASSLSNEQYF. The CDR3 DNA follows: TGTGCCAGCAGTTTGAGCAACGAGCAGTACTTC. J is TRBJ2-7 and V is TRBV28; D not certain. V lost 3 bases and J lost 5, with 5 bases in between. The germline V gene has CDR1 MDHEN and CDR2 SYDVKM. The length of the CDR3 is 11 residues.

V and J are TRBV2 and TRBJ1-1, with TRBD1 matching 8 bases. Losses at the gene ends were 6 bases for V and 10 bases for J; bases not matched to a gene: 10. CDR3 size: 13 residues. CDR1 SNHLY and CDR2 FYNNEI come from the germline V gene. CDR3: CASSLQGEERAFF. In DNA, the CDR3 is TGTGCCAGCAGCCTACAGGGGGAAGAACGAGCTTTCTTT.

This chain links TRBV18 with TRBJ1-2; TRBD1 agrees at 9 bases. V trimming: 3 bases; J trimming: 1 base; junction bases outside the gene matches: 6. The germline gives CDR1 KGHSH, CDR2 LQKENI. CDR3 length: 16 residues. The CDR3 DNA follows: TGTGCCAGCTCACCGGTAACAGGGGGCATTAACTATGGCTACACCTTC. Translated: CASSPVTGGINYGYTF.

The gene calls are TRBV7-4 and TRBJ1-5; 10 bases are shared with TRBD1. Looked up from germline, CDR1 is SGHVT and CDR2 is SQSDAQ. The ends lost 2 bases at V and 6 bases at J; junction bases unmatched: 7. The CDR3 spans 16 residues. CDR3 sequence (DNA): TGTGCCAGCAGCTTACGGGACAGGGGAATGGGTCAGCCCCAGCATTTT. As protein: CASSLRDRGMGQPQHF.

This rearrangement joins TRBV25-1 to TRBJ1-3, with D possibly matching TRBD1 (6 bases). There are 16 residues in the CDR3. Between the trimmed V and J ends, which lost 1 base and 0 bases, there was a span of 10 bases. Per germline, CDR1 MGHDK and CDR2 SYGVNS. CDR3 in amino acids: CASSEFNRDSGNTIYF. CDR3 DNA sequence: TGTGCCAGCAGTGAATTCAACAGGGACTCTGGAAACACCATATATTTT.

The chain couples TRBV7-2 to TRBJ2-3, with 7 bases aligning to TRBD2. The CDR3 length is 15 residues. The junction had 6 bases not matched to a gene; V was cut back by 1 base and J by 5 bases. The V gene's germline CDR1 is SGHTA and CDR2 FQGNSA. This chain's CDR3 is CASSLGRDYKDTQYF. CDR3 bases: TGTGCCAGCAGCTTAGGGAGGGACTATAAAGATACGCAGTATTTT.